These 15 T cell receptor beta chains were sequenced from one sample in a study of T cells in tuberculosis. This table comes from immunoSEQ multiplex PCR, and its TCRdb copy is limited to in-frame clones, with some not included. The sample records about 30,000 clones, 94% being singletons. Input material: PBMCs. These TCRs come from a donor aged 5-35 years with latent tuberculosis or without tuberculosis infection.

The rearrangement joins TRBV18 to TRBJ2-3; 10 bases agree with TRBD2. In germline, CDR1 is KGHSH, CDR2 LQKENI. This CDR3 region has 18 residues. After removal of 2 bases from V and 4 bases from J, the junction contained 12 bases not matched to a gene. The CDR3 sequence: CASSPSLAGASPPDTQYF. CDR3 nucleotide sequence: TGTGCCAGCTCACCATCGCTAGCGGGAGCCTCACCCCCAGATACGCAGTATTTT. Together with reference TRBV18 and TRBJ2-3, the CDR3 gives the full variable domain: NAGVMQNPRHLVRRRGQEARLRCSPMKGHSHVYWYRQLPEEGLKFMVYLQKENIIDESGMPKERFSAEFPKEGPSILRIQQVVRGDSAAYFCASSPSLAGASPPDTQYFGPGTRLTVL.

The chain is built from TRBV5-6 and TRBJ2-7, with D possibly being TRBD1 (6 bases). The CDR3 totals 15 residues. V lost 4 bases, J lost 2 bases, and 16 bases lay in between. Germline CDR1 SGHDT, CDR2 YYEEEE. For the CDR3, the DNA is TGTGCCAGCAGCCGGATCAGGGGATTCACCTACGAGCAGTACTTC. Protein product: CASSRIRGFTYEQYF.

The genes are TRBV5-4 and TRBJ1-1; D is unclear. V gave up 3 bases and J gave up 1 base, with 16 bases separating them. CDR1 is SGHNT and CDR2 is YYREEE in the germline V gene (reference sequence). The CDR3 loop spans 16 amino acids. The CDR3 coding sequence is TGTGCCAGCAGCTGGGAGTTGGAGAACCAGAACACTGAAGCTTTCTTT. It encodes CASSWELENQNTEAFF.

This clone was recorded only once. The J gene is TRBJ1-1, the V gene TRBV27, with 10 bases matching TRBD1. V lost 0 bases, J lost 5 bases, and 3 bases stayed unmatched. CDR3 length equals 15 residues. In germline, CDR1 is MNHEY, CDR2 SMNVEV (reference sequence). In DNA form, the CDR3 reads TGTGCCAGCAGTTTATCGACAGGGGGCTGGACTGAAGCTTTCTTT. Its translation is CASSLSTGGWTEAFF.

This clone was counted a single time. The chain is built from TRBV18 and TRBJ1-1; D remains unclear. Germline V lookup: CDR1 KGHSH, CDR2 LQKENI. Deletions cut 6 bases from V and 0 bases from J, with 8 bases between. The CDR3 runs 13 residues. Here the CDR3 DNA reads TGTGCCAGCTCCGGGATTCTGAACACTGAAGCTTTCTTT. Residues: CASSGILNTEAFF.

This clone was detected only once. The CDR3 region is CASSRASGTYNEQFF. CDR3 in DNA: TGCGCCAGCAGCCGCGCTAGCGGGACTTACAATGAGCAGTTCTTC. The chain employs TRBV4-1 and TRBJ2-1; 9 bases align to TRBD2. The germline V gene encodes CDR1 MGHRA and CDR2 YSYEKL. The CDR3 is made up of 15 amino acids. V shed 4 bases and J 4 bases; nucleotides not matched to a gene: 5.

This rearrangement joins TRBV5-1 to TRBJ1-2, with D possibly TRBD1 on 6 matching bases. Trimming pared 4 bases from V and 6 bases from J, leaving 13 bases between. Germline assignment: CDR1 SGHRS and CDR2 YFSETQ. The length of the CDR3 is 13 residues. This CDR3 is CASSPDSGHGYTF. The CDR3 DNA is TGCGCCAGCAGCCCGGACAGCGGACATGGCTACACCTTC.

Points on this clone: This specimen includes other DNA sequences encoding the same CDR3. This chain links TRBV7-8 with TRBJ2-5, with 7 bases matching TRBD2. After removal of 5 bases from V and 0 bases from J, the junction contained 3 bases not matched to a gene. Germline V gene lookup returns CDR1 SGHVS and CDR2 FQNEAQ. CDR3 size: 14 residues. The CDR3 is CASSPLADQETQYF. The CDR3 nucleotides are TGTGCCAGCAGCCCTCTAGCGGACCAAGAGACCCAGTACTTC.

This rearrangement joins TRBV25-1 to TRBJ2-3, with TRBD2 matching 7 bases. Trimming took 1 base from V and 3 from J; bases not matched to a gene: 4. Germline CDR1 is MGHDK and CDR2 is SYGVNS. CDR3 length: 15 residues. CDR3 nucleotide sequence: TGTGCCAGCAGTGAATCTACTAGCGTTACAGATACGCAGTATTTT. This sequence encodes CASSESTSVTDTQYF.

The V call is TRBV5-1, the J call TRBJ2-2; 7 nucleotides line up with TRBD2. The CDR3 totals 17 residues. Germline CDR1 reads SGHRS; CDR2 reads YFSETQ. With V trimmed by 4 bases and J by 4 bases, 13 bases remained unmatched. This CDR3 is CASSPLGSGMGTGELFF. The CDR3 DNA follows: TGCGCCAGCAGCCCCCTCGGGAGCGGGATGGGCACCGGGGAGCTGTTTTTT.

CDR3 sequence: CASIPETGVLSEQYF. The CDR3 DNA reads TGTGCCAGCATACCCGAAACCGGTGTATTGTCCGAGCAGTACTTC. The rearrangement links TRBV6-6 to TRBJ2-7, with D unclear. Germline CDR1 and CDR2: MNHNY and SVGAGI (reference sequence). Trimming removed 7 bases at V and 6 bases at J, with 22 bases between. The CDR3 spans 15 residues.

The chain combines TRBV4-3 with TRBJ2-2; 12 positions agree with TRBD2. J lost 3 bases, V lost 4 bases, and 3 bases had no gene match. From germline, CDR1 is LGHNA and CDR2 YSLEER. CDR3 length equals 16 residues. The CDR3 bases are TGCGCCAGCAGCCGTCGACTAGCGGGAGACACCGGGGAGCTGTTTTTT. It translates to CASSRRLAGDTGELFF.

This chain connects TRBV6-5 to TRBJ2-3; 10 nucleotides line up with TRBD2. CDR1 and CDR2 from the germline V gene are MNHEY and SVGAGI. There are 15 residues in the CDR3. The V gene end was trimmed by 5 bases and the J gene end by 3 bases; junction bases not matched to a gene: 5. The CDR3 nucleotides read TGTGCCAGCAGTCCTTCTAGCGGGAGAACAGATACGCAGTATTTT. Its protein product is CASSPSSGRTDTQYF.

J is TRBJ1-4 and V is TRBV9; D perhaps matches TRBD1 (6 bases). V shed 4 bases and J shed 0 bases, with 13 bases lying between them. The CDR3 sequence is 16 residues long. Germline V lookup: CDR1 SGDLS, CDR2 YYNGEE. CDR3 nucleotide sequence: TGTGCCAGCAGCATCTGGGACACCGCAACTAATGAAAAACTGTTTTTT. Amino acid sequence: CASSIWDTATNEKLFF.

The rearrangement joins TRBV7-9 to TRBJ2-7; 10 nucleotides agree with TRBD2. V shed 5 bases, J shed 7 bases, and the junction held 8 bases outside the gene matches. The CDR3 contains 14 residues. Germline assignment: CDR1 SEHNR and CDR2 FQNEAQ (reference sequence). CDR3 sequence reads: CASSLGLAGAEQYF. The CDR3 region has the DNA TGTGCCAGCAGCCTGGGGCTAGCGGGAGCAGAGCAGTACTTC.